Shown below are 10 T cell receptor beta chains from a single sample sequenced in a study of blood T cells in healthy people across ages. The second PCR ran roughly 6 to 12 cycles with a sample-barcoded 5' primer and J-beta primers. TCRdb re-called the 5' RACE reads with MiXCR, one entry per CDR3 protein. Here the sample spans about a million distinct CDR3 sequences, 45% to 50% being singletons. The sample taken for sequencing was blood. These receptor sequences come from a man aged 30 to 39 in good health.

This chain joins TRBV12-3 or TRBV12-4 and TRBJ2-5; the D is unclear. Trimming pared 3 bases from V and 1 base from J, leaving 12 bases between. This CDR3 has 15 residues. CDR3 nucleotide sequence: TGTGCCAGCAGTTTCGGTTTCGGTAGCCAAGAGACCCAGTACTTC. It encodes CASSFGFGSQETQYF.

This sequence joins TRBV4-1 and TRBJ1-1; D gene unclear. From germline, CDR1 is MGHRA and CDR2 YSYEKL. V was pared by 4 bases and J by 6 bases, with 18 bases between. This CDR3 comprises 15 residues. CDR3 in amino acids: CASSPPQEVVPEAFF. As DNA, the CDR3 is TGCGCCAGCAGCCCCCCCCAGGAGGTTGTCCCTGAAGCTTTCTTT.

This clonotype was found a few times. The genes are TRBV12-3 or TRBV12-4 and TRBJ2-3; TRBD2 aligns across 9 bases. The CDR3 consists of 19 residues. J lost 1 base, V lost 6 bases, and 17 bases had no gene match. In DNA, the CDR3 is TGTGCCAGCAGCCCTGTCCTAGCGGGGCCCGTTACCCGCACAGATACGCAGTATTTT. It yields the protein CASSPVLAGPVTRTDTQYF.

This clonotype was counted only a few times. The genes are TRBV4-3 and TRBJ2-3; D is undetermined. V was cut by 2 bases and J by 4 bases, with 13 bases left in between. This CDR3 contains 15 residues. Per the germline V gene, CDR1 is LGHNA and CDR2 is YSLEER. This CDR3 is CASSQRHLTADTQYF. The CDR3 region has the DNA TGCGCCAGCAGCCAACGCCACCTTACAGCAGATACGCAGTATTTT.

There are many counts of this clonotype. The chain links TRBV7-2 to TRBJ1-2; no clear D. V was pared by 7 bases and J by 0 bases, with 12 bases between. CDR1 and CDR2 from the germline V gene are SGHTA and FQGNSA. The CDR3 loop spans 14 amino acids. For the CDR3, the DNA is TGTGCCAGCACAAGCCCCAGCGCTAACTATGGCTACACCTTC. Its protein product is CASTSPSANYGYTF.

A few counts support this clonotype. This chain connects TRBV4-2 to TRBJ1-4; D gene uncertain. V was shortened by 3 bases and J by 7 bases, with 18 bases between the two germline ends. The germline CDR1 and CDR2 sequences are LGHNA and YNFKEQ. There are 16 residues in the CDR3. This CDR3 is CASSHPRSGPGEKLFF. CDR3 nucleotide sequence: TGTGCCAGCAGCCATCCAAGGAGCGGGCCGGGTGAAAAACTGTTTTTT.

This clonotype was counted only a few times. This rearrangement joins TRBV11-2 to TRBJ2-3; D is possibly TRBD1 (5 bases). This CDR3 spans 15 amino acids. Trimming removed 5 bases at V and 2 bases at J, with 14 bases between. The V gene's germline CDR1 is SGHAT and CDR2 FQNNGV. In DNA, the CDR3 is TGTGCCAGCAGCACTCGCACCAGGGTCACAGATACGCAGTATTTT. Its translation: CASSTRTRVTDTQYF.

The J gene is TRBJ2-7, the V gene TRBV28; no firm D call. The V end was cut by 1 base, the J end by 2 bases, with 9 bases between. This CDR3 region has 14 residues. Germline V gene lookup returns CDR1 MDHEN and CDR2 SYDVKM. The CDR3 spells CASSLSAVTYEQYF. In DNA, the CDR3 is TGTGCCAGCAGTTTATCGGCGGTTACCTACGAGCAGTACTTC.

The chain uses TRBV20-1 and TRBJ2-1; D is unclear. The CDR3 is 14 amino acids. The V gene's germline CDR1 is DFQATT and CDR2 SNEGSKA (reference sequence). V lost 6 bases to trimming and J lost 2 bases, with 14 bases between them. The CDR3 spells CSAPSTLAYNEQFF. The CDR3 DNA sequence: TGCAGTGCCCCCTCGACATTAGCCTACAATGAGCAGTTCTTC.

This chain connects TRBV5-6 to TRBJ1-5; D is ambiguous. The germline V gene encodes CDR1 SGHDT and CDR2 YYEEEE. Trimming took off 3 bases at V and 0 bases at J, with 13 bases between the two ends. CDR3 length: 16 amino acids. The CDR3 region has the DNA TGTGCCAGCAGCTACAGAGACGGGAATAGCAATCAGCCCCAGCATTTT. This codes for CASSYRDGNSNQPQHF.